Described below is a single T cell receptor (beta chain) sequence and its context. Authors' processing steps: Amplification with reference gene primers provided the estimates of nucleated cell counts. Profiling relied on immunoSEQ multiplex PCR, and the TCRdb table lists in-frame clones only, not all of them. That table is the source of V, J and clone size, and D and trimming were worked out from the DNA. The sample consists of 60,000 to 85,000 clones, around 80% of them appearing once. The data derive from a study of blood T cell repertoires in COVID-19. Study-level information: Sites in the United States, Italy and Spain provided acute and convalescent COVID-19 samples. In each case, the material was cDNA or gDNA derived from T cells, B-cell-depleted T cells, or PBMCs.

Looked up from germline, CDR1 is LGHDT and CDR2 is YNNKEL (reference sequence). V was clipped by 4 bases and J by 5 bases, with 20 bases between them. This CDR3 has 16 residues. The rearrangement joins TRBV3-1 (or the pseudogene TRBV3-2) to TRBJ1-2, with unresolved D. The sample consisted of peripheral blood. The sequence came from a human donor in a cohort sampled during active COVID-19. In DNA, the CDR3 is TGTGCCAGCAGCCTCTCAAGATACCGGGGAGCGTATGGCTACACCTTC. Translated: CASSLSRYRGAYGYTF.